One sample yielded the 10 T cell receptor beta chains listed below, sequenced in a study of monozygotic twins with inflammatory bowel disease. TCRdb reprocessed the 5' RACE reads and reports one entry per CDR3 protein, with no DNA. The table for this sample gives some 210,000 distinct CDR3 sequences. Sequenced input: blood. Every receptor here comes from a human donor with ulcerative colitis or Crohn's disease, or a healthy co-twin of an affected twin (not recorded which).

The J gene is TRBJ1-2, the V gene TRBV4-2; the D call from TCRdb, TRBD1, cannot be confirmed without DNA. Germline V gene data show CDR1 as LGHNA and CDR2 as YNFKEQ. This CDR3 spans 18 amino acids. The CDR3 here is CASSQETGTAIMYDGYTF.

The chain joins TRBV20-1 to TRBJ2-5. This CDR3 region has 12 residues. Germline V lookup: CDR1 DFQATT, CDR2 SNEGSKA (reference sequence). CDR3 sequence: CSARDYRETQYF.

The chain combines TRBV12-3 or TRBV12-4 with TRBJ2-1; the D call of TRBD2 rests on TCRdb alone, since no DNA is present to check it. The CDR3 runs to 15 residues. CDR3: CASTPTSGVFDEQFF.

The genes are TRBV7-6 and TRBJ2-1; TCRdb's D call, TRBD1, is unchecked because there is no DNA. The V gene's germline CDR1 is SGHVS and CDR2 FNYEAQ. The CDR3 consists of 15 residues. CDR3: CASSLAGGTYNEQFF.

The V call is TRBV20-1, the J call TRBJ2-3; the TCRdb D gene call, TRBD1, has no DNA to confirm it. Germline CDR1 reads DFQATT; CDR2 reads SNEGSKA (reference sequence). The CDR3 is 16 amino acids. This CDR3 is CSARAFISGATDTQYF.

V is TRBV20-1 and J is TRBJ2-3; TCRdb indicates TRBD1, and absent DNA this call remains unverified. The CDR3 totals 16 residues. CDR1 DFQATT and CDR2 SNEGSKA come from the germline V gene (reference sequence). CDR3 loop: CSAREGSAGDTDTQYF.

The V and J genes are TRBV20-1 and TRBJ2-1; TCRdb's assignment of TRBD1 cannot be checked, as there is no DNA. Germline lookup yields CDR1 DFQATT and CDR2 SNEGSKA (reference sequence). The CDR3 consists of 18 residues. The CDR3 sequence is CSARAGSGRERPYNEQFF.

The chain combines TRBV7-9 with TRBJ1-2; lacking DNA, the TRBD1 call made by TCRdb goes unchecked. Germline V lookup: CDR1 SEHNR, CDR2 FQNEAQ (reference sequence). The CDR3 contains 13 residues. CDR3 amino acids: CASSSGTPNGYTF.

The chain joins TRBV12-3 or TRBV12-4 to TRBJ1-6; TCRdb proposes TRBD1, but this gene call is untestable without DNA. CDR3 length: 13 residues. CDR3 sequence: CASSLWGNSPLHF.

This chain joins TRBV19 and TRBJ2-6; with no DNA, the TCRdb D assignment of TRBD1 cannot be verified. This CDR3 is built from 17 residues. The V gene's germline CDR1 is LNHDA and CDR2 SQIVND (reference sequence). This chain's CDR3 is CASRGARLNSGANVLTF.